A single sample gave rise to the 27 T cell receptor beta chains below, sequenced in a study of shared clonotypes between healthy human individuals. The protocol was immunoSEQ multiplex PCR, while the TCRdb copy is restricted to in-frame clones and leaves out a portion. The table lists roughly 1 million clones, around 78% of them singletons. The specimen was memory CD4+ T cells from PBMCs. Subset meaning: CD45RA-negative fraction. The source of these receptors is a man in his late teens or twenties in good health. Some clones in this sample may be carry-over from other donors' samples.

The chain uses TRBV5-1 and TRBJ2-1; 11 bases map to TRBD2. This CDR3 is 16 amino acids long. V was pared by 6 bases and J by 4 bases, with 9 bases of the junction left unmatched. The germline gives CDR1 SGHRS, CDR2 YFSETQ. The CDR3 reads CASTPPTSGTYNEQFF. CDR3 bases: TGCGCCAGCACCCCCCCGACTAGCGGGACTTACAATGAGCAGTTCTTC.

J is TRBJ1-5 and V is TRBV28; a weak D match, TRBD1 (5 bases). CDR3 length: 18 amino acids. The germline gives CDR1 MDHEN, CDR2 SYDVKM. Trimming took 7 bases from V and 0 from J, leaving 22 bases between them. The CDR3 reads CASNTPGAVAYSNQPQHF. DNA of the CDR3: TGTGCCAGCAACACCCCTGGGGCAGTCGCCTATAGCAATCAGCCCCAGCATTTT.

This clone was seen many times. This sequence joins TRBV10-3 and TRBJ2-7, with 7 positions matching TRBD1. The germline V gene encodes CDR1 ENHRY and CDR2 SYGVKD. This CDR3 has 15 amino acids. Unmatched junction bases numbered 5, after V lost 2 bases and J lost 1 base. For the CDR3, the DNA is TGTGCCATCAGTGAGACCGACAGGGCTTCCTACGAGCAGTACTTC. As protein: CAISETDRASYEQYF.

This chain links TRBV19 with TRBJ1-2; tentative D call: TRBD1 (6 bases). Germline assignment: CDR1 LNHDA and CDR2 SQIVND (reference sequence). The V and J ends lost 6 bases and 6 bases respectively, with 20 bases between them. The CDR3 extends over 15 amino acids. The CDR3 is CASRRDPRGTNGYTF. In DNA form, the CDR3 reads TGTGCCAGTAGGCGGGACCCCAGGGGAACAAATGGCTACACCTTC.

The chain has TRBV7-8 and TRBJ2-7, with TRBD1 matching over 10 bases. The CDR3 totals 14 residues. CDR1 is SGHVS, CDR2 FQNEAQ, per germline. With V trimmed by 3 bases and J by 6 bases, 5 bases remained unmatched. The CDR3 loop is CASSFPGQGSEQYF. The CDR3 DNA follows: TGTGCCAGCAGCTTTCCGGGACAGGGGTCCGAGCAGTACTTC.

V is TRBV11-1 and J is TRBJ2-3, with 8 bases identical to TRBD2. The J segment lost 6 bases and the V segment lost 6 bases, leaving 11 bases of the junction unmatched. CDR1 is SGHAT, CDR2 FQDESV, per germline (reference sequence). This CDR3 has 15 amino acids. Here the CDR3 DNA reads TGTGCCAGCAGTGGAGAGAGCGGGAGTTTTGATACGCAGTATTTT. This sequence encodes CASSGESGSFDTQYF.

The chain has TRBV7-2 and TRBJ2-5; D not resolved. CDR1 SGHTA and CDR2 FQGNSA come from the germline V gene. V dropped 5 bases and J dropped 1 base, with 11 bases sitting between them. The CDR3 totals 14 residues. This CDR3 is CASSLVSSQETQYF. The CDR3 DNA is TGTGCCAGCAGCCTTGTATCCAGCCAAGAGACCCAGTACTTC.

This clone was recorded once. The rearrangement uses TRBV5-1 and TRBJ2-3, with a weak D call TRBD2 (6 bases). The CDR3 is made up of 16 amino acids. Germline lookup yields CDR1 SGHRS and CDR2 YFSETQ. V gave up 8 bases and J gave up 2 bases, with 21 bases separating them. The CDR3 DNA sequence: TGCGCCAGTCAGTCGTGGAGGGGCGGCCTCACAGATACGCAGTATTTT. This gives the protein CASQSWRGGLTDTQYF.

The chain combines TRBV6-5 with TRBJ2-1; D is uncertain. V was clipped by 0 bases and J by 6 bases, with 15 bases between them. Germline V gene sequence: CDR1 MNHEY, CDR2 SVGAGI. CDR3 size: 16 residues. This CDR3 reads CASSYSFTPIVNEQFF. CDR3 nucleotide sequence: TGTGCCAGCAGTTACTCGTTCACCCCGATAGTCAATGAGCAGTTCTTC.

This chain uses TRBV19 with TRBJ2-3; 8 bases fit TRBD2. With 1 base clipped from V and 5 bases from J, the junction kept 5 bases outside the gene matches. Germline CDR1 and CDR2: LNHDA and SQIVND (reference sequence). This CDR3 contains 15 residues. As DNA, the CDR3 is TGTGCCAGTAGTATAGGAGTCCTAGCGGGAGATACGCAGTATTTT. It yields the protein CASSIGVLAGDTQYF.

V is TRBV5-1 and J is TRBJ2-7, with D maybe TRBD1 (5 bases). The CDR3 length is 16 residues. Germline V lookup: CDR1 SGHRS, CDR2 YFSETQ. Trimming left V 0 bases short and J 1 base short, with 14 bases between. The CDR3 region is CASSLAPSRGSYEQYF. The CDR3 bases are TGCGCCAGCAGCTTGGCCCCCTCAAGGGGATCCTACGAGCAGTACTTC.

The chain recombines TRBV6-6 with TRBJ2-5; possibly TRBD2 for D (6 bases). V dropped 1 base and J dropped 2 bases, with 14 bases sitting between them. The CDR3 spans 16 residues. Germline values: CDR1 MNHNY, CDR2 SVGAGI (reference sequence). The CDR3 protein is CASSYFSGLPQETQYF. In nucleotides, the CDR3 is TGTGCCAGCAGTTACTTTTCGGGACTCCCACAAGAGACCCAGTACTTC.

The chain joins TRBV5-1 to TRBJ2-3; the match to TRBD2 covers 7 bases. This CDR3 spans 14 amino acids. CDR1 is SGHRS and CDR2 is YFSETQ in the germline V gene. V trimming: 0 bases; J trimming: 4 bases; junction bases outside the gene matches: 2. This chain's CDR3 is CASSLEREADTQYF. The CDR3 region has the DNA TGCGCCAGCAGCTTGGAACGGGAGGCAGATACGCAGTATTTT.

This chain connects TRBV4-3 to TRBJ1-2; no clear D. CDR3 length: 14 amino acids. The V end was cut by 0 bases, the J end by 2 bases, with 7 bases between. Germline CDR1 LGHNA, CDR2 YSLEER. The CDR3 loop reads CASSQESVNYGYTF. In DNA form, the CDR3 reads TGCGCCAGCAGCCAAGAGTCCGTGAACTATGGCTACACCTTC.

The rearrangement joins TRBV28 to TRBJ1-3; no definite D call. The CDR3 is made up of 12 amino acids. The V and J ends lost 8 bases and 0 bases respectively, with 5 bases between them. Looked up from germline, CDR1 is MDHEN and CDR2 is SYDVKM. In DNA form, the CDR3 reads TGTGCCAGCCAGTACTCTGGAAACACCATATATTTT. Its translation: CASQYSGNTIYF.

The rearrangement joins TRBV27 to TRBJ2-1; unclear D gene. CDR1 MNHEY and CDR2 SMNVEV come from the germline V gene (reference sequence). With 2 bases removed from V and 0 bases from J, the gap between germline ends came to 5 bases. The CDR3 sequence is 14 residues long. The CDR3 region is CASSLGISYNEQFF. Here the CDR3 DNA reads TGTGCCAGCAGTTTAGGTATCTCCTACAATGAGCAGTTCTTC.

Notes on this clone: A read error may be the cause here, since a much bigger clone is one base away. The identical CDR3 is also encoded by other nucleotide sequences in the sample. V and J are TRBV28 and TRBJ2-7; no reliable D call. Germline lookup yields CDR1 MDHEN and CDR2 SYDVKM. V lost 6 bases and J 2 bases, leaving 5 bases between the germline ends. CDR3 size: 11 residues. In DNA form, the CDR3 reads TGTGCCAGCAGCGTGACCTACGAGCAGTACTTC. Its translation is CASSVTYEQYF.

For this clone: A far larger clone is off by one base, so a read error is likely. This same CDR3 is encoded by further DNA sequences in the sample. This sequence joins TRBV27 and TRBJ2-7; possibly TRBD2 for D (6 bases). Trimming removed 3 bases at V and 2 bases at J, with 11 bases between. The CDR3 sequence is 14 residues long. CDR1 is MNHEY and CDR2 is SMNVEV in the germline V gene (reference sequence). CDR3 sequence reads: CASSLRRGPYEQYF. DNA for the CDR3: TGTGCCAGCAGTTTGAGGCGGGGACCCTACGAGCAGTACTTC.

The V and J genes are TRBV6-1 and TRBJ1-1; 8 bases fit TRBD1. The CDR3 has 15 residues. Germline V gene lookup returns CDR1 MNHNS and CDR2 SASEGT. V gave up 4 bases and J gave up 2 bases; unmatched junction bases: 6. The CDR3 protein is CASSAQQGGNTEAFF. Written as DNA, the CDR3 is TGTGCCAGCAGTGCTCAACAGGGGGGTAACACTGAAGCTTTCTTT.

This clone came up a few times. The rearrangement uses TRBV7-2 and TRBJ2-4, with 9 bases fitting TRBD2. Germline CDR1 SGHTA, CDR2 FQGNSA. This CDR3 comprises 14 residues. The junction had 4 bases not matched to a gene; V was cut back by 5 bases and J by 5 bases. CDR3 DNA sequence: TGTGCCAGCAGCCGGACTAGCGCAGAAAACATTCAGTACTTC. Translating gives CASSRTSAENIQYF.

This clone is labeled medium-sized. The sample holds other DNA sequences that translate to the same CDR3. The chain couples TRBV5-1 to TRBJ2-7; 13 bases map to TRBD2. Germline V lookup: CDR1 SGHRS, CDR2 YFSETQ. The length of the CDR3 is 17 residues. With V trimmed by 4 bases and J by 2 bases, 9 bases remained unmatched. The DNA of the CDR3 is TGCGCCAGCAGCCTGGGACTCGGGACTAGCGGGACCTACGAGCAGTACTTC. It encodes CASSLGLGTSGTYEQYF.

The rearrangement uses TRBV5-6 and TRBJ2-5; TRBD1 aligns across 8 bases. In germline, CDR1 is SGHDT, CDR2 YYEEEE. After removal of 0 bases from V and 5 bases from J, the junction contained 9 bases not matched to a gene. The CDR3 runs to 16 residues. CDR3 sequence: CASSLEGQVVWETQYF. The DNA of the CDR3 is TGTGCCAGCAGCTTGGAGGGACAGGTGGTTTGGGAGACCCAGTACTTC.

The CDR3 nucleotides are TGTGCCAGCTCACCATCAGGTGTGGAAGATACGCAGTATTTT. It translates to CASSPSGVEDTQYF. This chain connects TRBV18 to TRBJ2-3; D is undetermined. V lost 2 bases to trimming and J lost 5 bases, with 11 bases between them. The CDR3 has 14 residues. The germline CDR1 and CDR2 sequences are KGHSH and LQKENI.

Comments on this clone: This CDR3 is also generated by other DNA sequences in the sample. The gene calls are TRBV29-1 and TRBJ2-5, with D maybe TRBD2 (5 bases). The germline V gene has CDR1 SQVTM and CDR2 ANQGSEA. V dropped 6 bases and J dropped 3 bases, with 11 bases sitting between them. The length of the CDR3 is 12 residues. The CDR3 protein is CSVGRGEETQYF. CDR3 bases: TGCAGCGTGGGCCGGGGAGAAGAGACCCAGTACTTC.

The chain joins TRBV4-3 to TRBJ1-1; 7 positions agree with TRBD1. The CDR3 runs to 15 residues. The germline gives CDR1 LGHNA, CDR2 YSLEER. Losses at the gene ends were 0 bases for V and 8 bases for J; bases not matched to a gene: 9. The CDR3: CASSQDYRQGREAFF. The CDR3 DNA reads TGCGCCAGCAGCCAAGATTATCGACAGGGTAGGGAAGCTTTCTTT.

This chain links TRBV6-5 with TRBJ1-5; possible D gene TRBD1, 5 bases. V was pared by 7 bases and J by 1 base, with 11 bases between. CDR1 is MNHEY, CDR2 SVGAGI, per germline. CDR3 length: 14 residues. The CDR3 DNA follows: TGTGCCAGCAAGGGGCCGGCGAGCAATCAGCCCCAGCATTTT. This encodes CASKGPASNQPQHF.

This clone has more than one count but fewer than ten. The gene calls are TRBV19 and TRBJ2-5; D not resolved. Trimming left V 3 bases short and J 5 bases short, with 10 bases between. CDR3 length: 13 residues. CDR1 is LNHDA and CDR2 is SQIVND in the germline V gene (reference sequence). This CDR3 is CASSMQRRETQYF. Written as DNA, the CDR3 is TGTGCCAGTAGTATGCAGAGGCGGGAGACCCAGTACTTC.